The entry below gives a single TCR beta chain sequence along with its context. There are a few counts of this clonotype. Its antigen target is currently unknown. No per-base quality is available; no much larger clone lies one base away. Libraries were constructed by 5' RACE. TCRdb lists the instrument as NextSeq 500. To correct for sequencing error and PCR bias, the TCR library protocol tagged individual cDNA molecules with unique molecular identifiers. Both TCR alpha and beta chains were sequenced, and tight co-correlation was observed between alpha and beta sequence abundances in each sample. The study's processing was this. Decombinator V4 was used to annotate TCR sequences for V gene, J gene and CDR3. Expanded TCRs were defined as changing significantly between any two time points under a Poisson model with p below 0.0001. TCR abundances were normalised to the total number of TCRs sequenced per sample and expressed as counts per million. MAIT TCRs were defined by TRAV1-2 paired with TRAJ12, TRAJ20 or TRAJ33, and iNKT TCRs by TRAV10 paired with TRAJ18. VDJdb, accessed 1 November 2021, was searched for CMV, EBV and SARS-CoV-2 annotated TCRs, excluding TCRs annotated for multiple antigens. TCRdb's own reprocessing of the public reads used fastp at Q25 and MiXCR and kept productive beta chains. Identical CDR3 protein sequences are pooled into one entry, listed with their most common genes and DNA. For this entry, the V and J calls and clone size follow TCRdb and not the study's own pipeline. The sample yields approximately 47,000 distinct CDR3 sequences; under 7.5% were counted once. Of the sample, roughly 6.9% falls within the top ten clones.

The data derive from a study of early T cells in non-severe SARS-CoV-2 infection (TCRdb year 2021). Regarding the research as a whole: Bulk RNA from unsorted whole blood was used for TCR sequencing, so alpha and beta chains could not be paired.

Set within a cohort of healthcare workers in London, UK, this nested case-control study involved weekly PCR testing of nasopharyngeal swabs along with blood sampling. Between 23 and 31 March 2020, the week of the UK lockdown, healthcare workers were enrolled and then followed up weekly for as long as 16 weeks. Reading from cysteine to phenylalanine, the CDR3 counts 15 amino acids. The CDR3 DNA has 45 bases and is translated from base 1. Trimming removed 0 bases from V and 4 bases from J, leaving 12 bases between the germline ends. Reading the germline V gene gives CDR1 SGHDN and CDR2 FVKESK. What the work shows at the level of the full study, not this receptor alone: VDJdb matching was skewed toward anti-spike CD8 responses, so virus-specific expansions were likely underestimated and private and CD4 specificities were missed.

The TCR was taken from an adult who was a healthcare worker with PCR-confirmed SARS-CoV-2 infection or an uninfected control (not recorded which). This receptor chain uses TRBV14 and TRBJ1-1, and the D gene may be TRBD1, 5 bases matching. The sequenced sample was whole blood, obtained at baseline. The CDR3 region reads CASSQEGGTVTEAFF. The base sequence is TGTGCCAGCAGCCAAGAAGGCGGGACGGTCACTGAAGCTTTCTTT.